This is a list of T cell receptor beta chains from one sample in a study of shared clonotypes between healthy human individuals. The repertoire was sequenced with immunoSEQ multiplex PCR; TCRdb's copy has only in-frame clones and lacks some. The sample consists of 2 million to 2.5 million clones, under 95% of them appearing once. The source material was naive CD4+ T cells from PBMCs. Receptors originate from a man aged 18 to 30 in good health. Some clones in this sample may be carry-over from other donors' samples. Both conserved end residues are part of each CDR3. The D gene is left open where the match is weak. Expanded clones are given a class, and other clones once, few, many or no size at all.

d_gene: .; abundance: .; j_gene: TRBJ1-2; v_gene: TRBV7-9; CDR3nt: TGTGCCAGCAGCCTCGGGGGGAAGCTAAACTATGGCTACACCTTC; CDR3aa: CASSLGGKLNYGYTF
d_gene: .; abundance: .; j_gene: TRBJ2-7; v_gene: TRBV28; CDR3nt: TGTGCCAGCAGTTACGGGTCATACGAGCAGTACTTC; CDR3aa: CASSYGSYEQYF
d_gene: .; abundance: .; j_gene: TRBJ2-3; v_gene: TRBV6-4; CDR3nt: TGTGCCAGCAGTGTGGGTGATACGCAGTATTTT; CDR3aa: CASSVGDTQYF
d_gene: TRBD2; abundance: .; j_gene: TRBJ2-1; v_gene: TRBV10-3; CDR3nt: TGTGCCATCAGTTCGGGACTAAGAAATGAGCAGTTCTTC; CDR3aa: CAISSGLRNEQFF
d_gene: TRBD1; abundance: .; j_gene: TRBJ1-4; v_gene: TRBV28; CDR3nt: TGTGCCAGCCGCCGAGGACAGGGTGGTGAAAAACTGTTTTTT; CDR3aa: CASRRGQGGEKLFF
d_gene: .; abundance: .; j_gene: TRBJ2-3; v_gene: TRBV6-4; CDR3nt: TGTGCCAGCAGTTCGGGCGACACTAGGGGAGATACGCAGTATTTT; CDR3aa: CASSSGDTRGDTQYF
d_gene: .; abundance: few; j_gene: TRBJ1-1; v_gene: TRBV7-2; CDR3nt: TGTGCCAGCAGCACGGACAGTCGGGCTTTCTTT; CDR3aa: CASSTDSRAFF
d_gene: TRBD2; abundance: .; j_gene: TRBJ2-3; v_gene: TRBV19; CDR3nt: TGTGCCAGTAGTATACCCGGGGCTAGCGGGAGTAGGGATACGCAGTATTTT; CDR3aa: CASSIPGASGSRDTQYF
d_gene: .; abundance: .; j_gene: TRBJ1-1; v_gene: TRBV7-2; CDR3nt: TGTGCCAGCAGCCCAGGGGCACGCACTGAAGCTTTCTTT; CDR3aa: CASSPGARTEAFF
d_gene: .; abundance: .; j_gene: TRBJ1-3; v_gene: TRBV4-3; CDR3nt: TGCGCCAGCAGCCAGAGCCCCCGCGGGGACACCATATATTTT; CDR3aa: CASSQSPRGDTIYF
d_gene: .; abundance: .; j_gene: TRBJ2-1; v_gene: TRBV5-1; CDR3nt: TGCGCCAGCAGCTTGGACGGGCTCTCCCACTACAATGAGCAGTTCTTC; CDR3aa: CASSLDGLSHYNEQFF
d_gene: .; abundance: .; j_gene: TRBJ2-5; v_gene: TRBV5-1; CDR3nt: TGCGCCAGCAGGGCCGGGGGACCGGATCTGGAGACCCAGTACTTC; CDR3aa: CASRAGGPDLETQYF
d_gene: .; abundance: .; j_gene: TRBJ1-2; v_gene: TRBV7-9; CDR3nt: TGTGCCAGCAGCTTGGGGGGCACTCTTATCGGCTACACCTTC; CDR3aa: CASSLGGTLIGYTF
d_gene: .; abundance: .; j_gene: TRBJ2-1; v_gene: TRBV2; CDR3nt: TGTGCCAGCAGCGACGAGGGGTTATGGGAGCAGTTCTTC; CDR3aa: CASSDEGLWEQFF
d_gene: TRBD1; abundance: .; j_gene: TRBJ2-5; v_gene: TRBV27; CDR3nt: TGTGCCAGCAGGTTGGGCGGGACAGGGGGAAAGGAGACCCAGTACTTC; CDR3aa: CASRLGGTGGKETQYF
d_gene: .; abundance: .; j_gene: TRBJ1-5; v_gene: TRBV19; CDR3nt: TGTGCCTCTGAGGTACGGCGTGGCAATCAGCCCCAGCATTTT; CDR3aa: CASEVRRGNQPQHF
d_gene: TRBD1; abundance: .; j_gene: TRBJ1-2; v_gene: TRBV7-3; CDR3nt: TGTGCCAGCAGCTTCCAAACCGGGACAGCGTTCCCCTATGGCTACACCTTC; CDR3aa: CASSFQTGTAFPYGYTF
d_gene: TRBD1; abundance: once; j_gene: TRBJ1-2; v_gene: TRBV28; CDR3nt: TGTGCCAGCAGTGACGGGGGGACAGTAAACTATGGCTACACCTTC; CDR3aa: CASSDGGTVNYGYTF
d_gene: .; abundance: .; j_gene: TRBJ1-1; v_gene: TRBV28; CDR3nt: TGTGCCAGCAGTTTATGGACCCGGAGGACAGATTACACTGAAGCTTTCTTT; CDR3aa: CASSLWTRRTDYTEAFF
d_gene: .; abundance: once; j_gene: TRBJ1-2; v_gene: TRBV6-6; CDR3nt: TGTGCCAGCAGTTATGGGACCGGAGCTAACTATGGCTACACCTTC; CDR3aa: CASSYGTGANYGYTF
d_gene: .; abundance: .; j_gene: TRBJ2-7; v_gene: TRBV6-5; CDR3nt: TGTGCCAGCAGTCCCCCGGGACACTACGAGCAGTACTTC; CDR3aa: CASSPPGHYEQYF
d_gene: .; abundance: .; j_gene: TRBJ2-1; v_gene: TRBV30; CDR3nt: TGTGCCTGCCCGTGGCTAGGGTCCTACAATGAGCAGTTCTTC; CDR3aa: CACPWLGSYNEQFF
d_gene: .; abundance: once; j_gene: TRBJ2-5; v_gene: TRBV7-9; CDR3nt: TGTGCCAGCAGCTTAGATGGGGTCCCCCAAGAGACCCAGTACTTC; CDR3aa: CASSLDGVPQETQYF
d_gene: TRBD1; abundance: .; j_gene: TRBJ2-7; v_gene: TRBV2; CDR3nt: TGTGCCAGCAGGGGGGGACAGGTCGGCGAGCAGTACTTC; CDR3aa: CASRGGQVGEQYF
d_gene: .; abundance: once; j_gene: TRBJ2-3; v_gene: TRBV29-1; CDR3nt: TGCAGCGCTCCCAAAGGGTCCGGCGGCACAGATACGCAGTATTTT; CDR3aa: CSAPKGSGGTDTQYF
d_gene: .; abundance: .; j_gene: TRBJ2-5; v_gene: TRBV29-1; CDR3nt: TGCAGCGCTGCCGGGACTCTGAAAGAGACCCAGTACTTC; CDR3aa: CSAAGTLKETQYF
d_gene: TRBD1; abundance: .; j_gene: TRBJ1-4; v_gene: TRBV28; CDR3nt: TGTGCCAGCAGTCCGGGACAGGGTAATGAAAAACTGTTTTTT; CDR3aa: CASSPGQGNEKLFF
d_gene: TRBD1; abundance: .; j_gene: TRBJ2-7; v_gene: TRBV5-6; CDR3nt: TGTGCCAGCAGCTGGAGGGACAGGGGGTACGAGCAGTACTTC; CDR3aa: CASSWRDRGYEQYF
d_gene: TRBD2; abundance: few; j_gene: TRBJ2-3; v_gene: TRBV29-1; CDR3nt: TGCAGCGCCGGAAGGGTTCTAGCGGGAGGTGGGGATACGCAGTATTTT; CDR3aa: CSAGRVLAGGGDTQYF
d_gene: .; abundance: .; j_gene: TRBJ1-6; v_gene: TRBV30; CDR3nt: TGTGCCTGGACCATGGGGCCACAGGTCCTAAACCTCCACTTT; CDR3aa: CAWTMGPQVLNLHF
d_gene: .; abundance: once; j_gene: TRBJ1-1; v_gene: TRBV5-4; CDR3nt: TGTGCCAGCAGCTTTACGGGCATGAACACTGAAGCTTTCTTT; CDR3aa: CASSFTGMNTEAFF
d_gene: TRBD2; abundance: .; j_gene: TRBJ2-2; v_gene: TRBV2; CDR3nt: TGTGCCAGCAGTTGGGGACTAGCGCTGAACCTGAACACCGGGGAGCTGTTTTTT; CDR3aa: CASSWGLALNLNTGELFF